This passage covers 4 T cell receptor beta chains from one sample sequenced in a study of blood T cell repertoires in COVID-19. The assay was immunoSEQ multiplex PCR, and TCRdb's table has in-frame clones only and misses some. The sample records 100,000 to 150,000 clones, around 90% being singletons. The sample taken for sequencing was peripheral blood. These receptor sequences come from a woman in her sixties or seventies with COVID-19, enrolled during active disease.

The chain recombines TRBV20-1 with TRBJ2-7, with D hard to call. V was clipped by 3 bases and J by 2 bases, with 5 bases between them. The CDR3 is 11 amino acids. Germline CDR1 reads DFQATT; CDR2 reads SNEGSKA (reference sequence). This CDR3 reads CSASGAYEQYF. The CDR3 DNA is TGCAGTGCTAGCGGTGCCTACGAGCAGTACTTC.

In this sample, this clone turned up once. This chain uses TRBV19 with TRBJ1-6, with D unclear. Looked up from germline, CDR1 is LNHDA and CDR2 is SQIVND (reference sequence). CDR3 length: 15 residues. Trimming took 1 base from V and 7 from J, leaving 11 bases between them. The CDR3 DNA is TGTGCCAGTAGTATAGCCACCGCACAGAATTCACCCCTCCACTTT. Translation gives CASSIATAQNSPLHF. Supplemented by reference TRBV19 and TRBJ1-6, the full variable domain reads DGGITQSPKYLFRKEGQNVTLSCEQNLNHDAMYWYRQDPGQGLRLIYYSQIVNDFQKGDIAEGYSVSREKKESFPLTVTSAQKNPTAFYLCASSIATAQNSPLHFGNGTRLTVT.

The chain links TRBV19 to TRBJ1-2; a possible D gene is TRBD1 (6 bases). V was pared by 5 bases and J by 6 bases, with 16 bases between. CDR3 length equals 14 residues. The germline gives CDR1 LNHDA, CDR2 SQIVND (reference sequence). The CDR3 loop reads CASSWVNSGDGYTF. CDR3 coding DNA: TGTGCCAGTAGTTGGGTAAACTCAGGGGATGGCTACACCTTC. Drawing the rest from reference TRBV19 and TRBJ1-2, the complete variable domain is DGGITQSPKYLFRKEGQNVTLSCEQNLNHDAMYWYRQDPGQGLRLIYYSQIVNDFQKGDIAEGYSVSREKKESFPLTVTSAQKNPTAFYLCASSWVNSGDGYTFGSGTRLTVV.

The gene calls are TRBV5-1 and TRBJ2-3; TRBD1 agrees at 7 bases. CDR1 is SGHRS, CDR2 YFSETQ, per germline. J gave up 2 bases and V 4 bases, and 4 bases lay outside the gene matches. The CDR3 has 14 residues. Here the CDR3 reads CASSQGQNTDTQYF. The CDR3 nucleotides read TGCGCCAGCAGCCAGGGACAGAACACAGATACGCAGTATTTT.